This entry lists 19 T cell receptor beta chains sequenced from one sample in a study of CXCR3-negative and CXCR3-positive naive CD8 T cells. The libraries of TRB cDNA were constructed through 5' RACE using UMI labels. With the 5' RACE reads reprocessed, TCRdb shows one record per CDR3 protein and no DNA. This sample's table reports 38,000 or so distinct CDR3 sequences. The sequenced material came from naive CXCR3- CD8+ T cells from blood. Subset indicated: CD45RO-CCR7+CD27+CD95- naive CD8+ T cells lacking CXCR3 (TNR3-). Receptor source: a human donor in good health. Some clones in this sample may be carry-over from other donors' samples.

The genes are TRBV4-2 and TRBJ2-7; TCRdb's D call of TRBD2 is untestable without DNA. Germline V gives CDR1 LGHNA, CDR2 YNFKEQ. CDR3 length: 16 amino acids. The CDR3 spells CASSQDALAGNYEQYF.

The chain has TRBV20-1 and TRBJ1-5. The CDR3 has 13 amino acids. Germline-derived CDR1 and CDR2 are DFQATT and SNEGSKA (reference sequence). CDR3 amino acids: CSAPQLANQPQHF.

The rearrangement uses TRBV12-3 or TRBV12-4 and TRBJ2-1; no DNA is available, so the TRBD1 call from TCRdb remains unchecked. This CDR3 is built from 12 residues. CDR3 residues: CASSFREYEQFF.

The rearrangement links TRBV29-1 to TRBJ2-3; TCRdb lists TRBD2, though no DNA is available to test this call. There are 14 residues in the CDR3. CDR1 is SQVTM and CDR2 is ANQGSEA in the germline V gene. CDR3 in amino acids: CSVTSGEVFDTQYF.

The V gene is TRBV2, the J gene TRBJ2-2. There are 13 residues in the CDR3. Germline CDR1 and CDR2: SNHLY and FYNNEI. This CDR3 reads CASRGMNTGELFF.

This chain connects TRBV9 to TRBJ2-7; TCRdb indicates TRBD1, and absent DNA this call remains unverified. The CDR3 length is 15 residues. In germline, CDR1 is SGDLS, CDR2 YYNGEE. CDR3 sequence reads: CASSEQGTGGNEQYF.

This chain's CDR3 is CASSQAGTDTQYF. The rearrangement uses TRBV14 and TRBJ2-3; TCRdb designates TRBD1, a call that cannot be tested without DNA. Germline values: CDR1 SGHDN, CDR2 FVKESK. The CDR3 is 13 residues long.

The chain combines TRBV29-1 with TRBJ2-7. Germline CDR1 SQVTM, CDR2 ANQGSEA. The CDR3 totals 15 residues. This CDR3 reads CSVEDPSSESYEQYF.

The CDR3: CASSSGGQAAGELFF. The chain has TRBV12-3 or TRBV12-4 and TRBJ2-2; the TCRdb D gene call, TRBD2, has no DNA to confirm it. The CDR3 spans 15 residues.

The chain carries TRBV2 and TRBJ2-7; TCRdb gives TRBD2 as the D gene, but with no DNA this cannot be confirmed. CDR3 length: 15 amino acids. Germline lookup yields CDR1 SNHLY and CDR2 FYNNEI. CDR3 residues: CASSEPGLATYEQYF.

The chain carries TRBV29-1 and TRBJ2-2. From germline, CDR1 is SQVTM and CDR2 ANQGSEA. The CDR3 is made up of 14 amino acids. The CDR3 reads CSVEDRKNTGELFF.

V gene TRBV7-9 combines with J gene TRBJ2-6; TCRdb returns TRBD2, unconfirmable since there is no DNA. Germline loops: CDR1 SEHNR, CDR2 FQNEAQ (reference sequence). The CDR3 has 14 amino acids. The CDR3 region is CASSSGSGANVLTF.

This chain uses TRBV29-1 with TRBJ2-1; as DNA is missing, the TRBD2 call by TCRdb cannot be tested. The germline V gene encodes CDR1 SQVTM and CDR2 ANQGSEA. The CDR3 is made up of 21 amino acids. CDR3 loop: CSVGAGVRRTSAGMYYNEQFF.

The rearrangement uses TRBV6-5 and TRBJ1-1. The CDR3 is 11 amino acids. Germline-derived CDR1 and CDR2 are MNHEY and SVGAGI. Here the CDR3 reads CASSYAGSAFF.

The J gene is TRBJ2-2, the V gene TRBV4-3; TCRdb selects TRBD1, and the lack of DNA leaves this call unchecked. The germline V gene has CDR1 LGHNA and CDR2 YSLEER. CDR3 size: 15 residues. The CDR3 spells CASSQEEGASGELFF.

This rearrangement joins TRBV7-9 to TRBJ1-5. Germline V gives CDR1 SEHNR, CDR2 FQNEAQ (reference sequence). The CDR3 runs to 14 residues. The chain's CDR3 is CASRREGFNQPQHF.

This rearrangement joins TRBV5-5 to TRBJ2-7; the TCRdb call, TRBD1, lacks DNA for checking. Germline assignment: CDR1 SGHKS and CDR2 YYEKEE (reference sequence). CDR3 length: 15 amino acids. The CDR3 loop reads CASSRSGTEDYEQYF.

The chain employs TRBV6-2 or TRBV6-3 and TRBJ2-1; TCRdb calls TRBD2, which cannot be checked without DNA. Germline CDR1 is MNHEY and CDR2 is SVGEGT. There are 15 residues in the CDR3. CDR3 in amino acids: CASSFGTNSYNEQFF.

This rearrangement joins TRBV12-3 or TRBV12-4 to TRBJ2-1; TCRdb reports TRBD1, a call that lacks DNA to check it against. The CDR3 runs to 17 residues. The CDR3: CASSSIWGTGGYNEQFF.